Detailed here is one T cell receptor (beta chain). This sample is drawn from a study of blood T cell repertoires in COVID-19. Study-wide context: The United States, Italy and Spain supplied acute and convalescent COVID-19 samples. T cells, B-cell-depleted T cells, or PBMCs supplied cDNA or gDNA.

The CDR3 runs to 14 residues. Germline CDR1 and CDR2: MRHNA and SNTAGT. Trimming stripped 3 bases from V and 4 bases from J, with 11 bases between. Original handling: From reference gene primer amplification, estimates of nucleated cell counts were derived. Data came from immunoSEQ multiplex PCR; TCRdb stores just in-frame clones and leaves some out. Clone size and the V and J calls come from that table; the DNA yielded D and trimming. Of about 59,000 clones listed, over 75% are singletons. The receptor's source is a human donor in a cohort sampled during active COVID-19. The chain has TRBV6-4 and TRBJ2-3; D is undetermined. Specimen: peripheral blood. CDR3 coding DNA: TGTGCCAGCAGTGAATCAGAGGCCGCAGATACGCAGTATTTT. It specifies CASSESEAADTQYF.